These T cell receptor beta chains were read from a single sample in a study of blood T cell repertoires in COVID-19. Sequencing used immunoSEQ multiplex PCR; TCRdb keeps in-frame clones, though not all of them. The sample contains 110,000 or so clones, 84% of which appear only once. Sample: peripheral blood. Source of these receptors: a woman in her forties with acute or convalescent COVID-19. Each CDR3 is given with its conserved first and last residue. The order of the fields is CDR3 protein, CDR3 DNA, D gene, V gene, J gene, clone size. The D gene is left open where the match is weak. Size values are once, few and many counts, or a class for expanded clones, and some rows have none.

cdr3_aa: CASSPYTGELFF
cdr3_nt: TGTGCCAGCAGCCCTTACACCGGGGAGCTGTTTTTT
d_call: NA
v_call: TRBV3-1/TRBV3-2
j_call: TRBJ2-2
clone_size: once

cdr3_aa: CASSLRASPDTQYF
cdr3_nt: TGTGCCAGCAGCTTAAGGGCGAGTCCAGATACGCAGTATTTT
d_call: NA
v_call: TRBV7-3
j_call: TRBJ2-3
clone_size: NA

cdr3_aa: CASSLGGQGMGNEQFF
cdr3_nt: TGTGCCAGCAGCTTAGGGGGACAGGGAATGGGCAATGAGCAGTTCTTC
d_call: TRBD1
v_call: TRBV7-6
j_call: TRBJ2-1
clone_size: NA

cdr3_aa: CASSVGQSDTQYF
cdr3_nt: TGTGCCAGCAGCGTAGGACAGTCAGATACGCAGTATTTT
d_call: NA
v_call: TRBV9
j_call: TRBJ2-3
clone_size: NA

cdr3_aa: CASSEQRGAYEKLFF
cdr3_nt: TGTGCCAGCAGTGAACAGCGGGGGGCGTATGAAAAACTGTTTTTT
d_call: NA
v_call: TRBV2
j_call: TRBJ1-4
clone_size: NA

cdr3_aa: CASSQTENQPQHF
cdr3_nt: TGTGCCAGCAGCCAAACTGAAAATCAGCCCCAGCATTTT
d_call: NA
v_call: TRBV3-1/TRBV3-2
j_call: TRBJ1-5
clone_size: NA

cdr3_aa: CAWSVGGEQFF
cdr3_nt: TGTGCCTGGAGTGTAGGAGGTGAGCAGTTCTTC
d_call: NA
v_call: TRBV30
j_call: TRBJ2-1
clone_size: NA

cdr3_aa: CASSLATGLSGNTIYF
cdr3_nt: TGTGCCAGCAGCTTAGCGACAGGGCTCTCTGGAAACACCATATATTTT
d_call: TRBD1
v_call: TRBV7-6
j_call: TRBJ1-3
clone_size: NA

cdr3_aa: CASSLWDRASSGNTIYF
cdr3_nt: TGCGCCAGCAGCTTGTGGGACAGGGCTTCCTCTGGAAACACCATATATTTT
d_call: TRBD1
v_call: TRBV5-1
j_call: TRBJ1-3
clone_size: few

cdr3_aa: CASSLGDRGGVYGYTF
cdr3_nt: TGTGCCAGCAGCTTGGGGGACAGGGGTGGGGTTTATGGCTACACCTTC
d_call: TRBD1
v_call: TRBV7-8
j_call: TRBJ1-2
clone_size: NA